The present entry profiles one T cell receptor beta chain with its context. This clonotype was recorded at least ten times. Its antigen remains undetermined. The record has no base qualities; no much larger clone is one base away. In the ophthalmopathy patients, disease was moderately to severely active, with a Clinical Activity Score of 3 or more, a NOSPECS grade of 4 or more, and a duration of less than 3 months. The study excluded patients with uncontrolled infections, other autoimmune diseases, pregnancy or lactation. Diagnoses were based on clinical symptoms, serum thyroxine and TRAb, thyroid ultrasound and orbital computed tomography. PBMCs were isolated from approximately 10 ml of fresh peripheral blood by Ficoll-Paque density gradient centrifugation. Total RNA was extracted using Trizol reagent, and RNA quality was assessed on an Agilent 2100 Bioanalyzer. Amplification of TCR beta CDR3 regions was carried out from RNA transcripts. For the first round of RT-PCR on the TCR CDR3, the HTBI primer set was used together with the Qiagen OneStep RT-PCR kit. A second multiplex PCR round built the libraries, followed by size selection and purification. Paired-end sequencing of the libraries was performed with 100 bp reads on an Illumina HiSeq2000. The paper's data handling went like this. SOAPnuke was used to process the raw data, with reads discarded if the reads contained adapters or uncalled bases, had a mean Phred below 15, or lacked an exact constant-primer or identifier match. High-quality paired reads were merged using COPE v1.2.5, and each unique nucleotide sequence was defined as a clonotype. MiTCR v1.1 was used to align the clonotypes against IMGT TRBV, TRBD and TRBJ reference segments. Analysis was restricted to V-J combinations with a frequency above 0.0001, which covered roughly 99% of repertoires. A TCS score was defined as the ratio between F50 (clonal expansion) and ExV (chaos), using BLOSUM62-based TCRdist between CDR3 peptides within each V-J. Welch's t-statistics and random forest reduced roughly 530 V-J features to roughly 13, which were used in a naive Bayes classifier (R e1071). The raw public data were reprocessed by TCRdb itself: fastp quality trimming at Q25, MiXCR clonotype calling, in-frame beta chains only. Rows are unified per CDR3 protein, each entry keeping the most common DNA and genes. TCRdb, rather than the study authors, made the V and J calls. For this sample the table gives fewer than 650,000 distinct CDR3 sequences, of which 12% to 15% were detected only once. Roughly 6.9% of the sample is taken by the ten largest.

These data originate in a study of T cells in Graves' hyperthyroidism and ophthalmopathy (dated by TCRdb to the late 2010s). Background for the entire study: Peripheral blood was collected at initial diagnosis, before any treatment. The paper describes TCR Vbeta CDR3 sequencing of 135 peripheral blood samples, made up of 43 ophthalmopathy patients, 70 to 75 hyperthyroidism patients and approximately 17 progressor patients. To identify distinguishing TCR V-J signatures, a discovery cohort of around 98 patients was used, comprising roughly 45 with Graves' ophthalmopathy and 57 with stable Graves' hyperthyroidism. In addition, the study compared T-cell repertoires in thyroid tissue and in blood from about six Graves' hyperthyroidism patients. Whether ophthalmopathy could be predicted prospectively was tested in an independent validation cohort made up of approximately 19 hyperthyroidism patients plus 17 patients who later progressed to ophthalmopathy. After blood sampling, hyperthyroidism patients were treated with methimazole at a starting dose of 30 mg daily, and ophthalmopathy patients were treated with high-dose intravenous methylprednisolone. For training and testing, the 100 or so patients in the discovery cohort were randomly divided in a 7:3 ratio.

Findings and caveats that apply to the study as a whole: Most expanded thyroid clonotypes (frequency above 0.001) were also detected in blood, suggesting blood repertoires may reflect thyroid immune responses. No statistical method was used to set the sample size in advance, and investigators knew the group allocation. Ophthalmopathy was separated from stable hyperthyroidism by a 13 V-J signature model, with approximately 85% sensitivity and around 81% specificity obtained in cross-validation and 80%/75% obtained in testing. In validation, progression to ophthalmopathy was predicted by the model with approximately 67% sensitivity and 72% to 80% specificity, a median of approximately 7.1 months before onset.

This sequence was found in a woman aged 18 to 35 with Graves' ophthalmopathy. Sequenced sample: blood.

The CDR3 protein is CASSRRAGGPDYNEQFF. The bases are TGTGCCAGCAGCCGTCGAGCGGGAGGGCCGGACTACAATGAGCAGTTCTTC. The chain is encoded by TRBV11-3 joined to TRBJ2-1; 10 middle bases align to TRBD2. The V end gives up 5 bases and the J end 3 bases, leaving 10 bases in the junction not matched to a gene. The cysteine opens and the phenylalanine closes a CDR3 of 17 amino acids. Only the CDR3 portion is preserved as DNA: 51 bases, with reading frame beginning at the first base. From a lookup of the germline V gene, CDR1 and CDR2 are SGHNT and YENEEA.